This passage covers 21 T cell receptor beta chains from one sample sequenced in a study of cytomegalovirus exposure and HLA in healthy donors. PCR involved 60 Vbeta and 13 Jbeta primers. Sequencing used immunoSEQ multiplex PCR; TCRdb keeps in-frame clones, though not all of them. This table has 150,000 to 200,000 clones, 77% appearing once. Sequencing was carried out using PBMCs. The receptors originated from a male donor in good health and CMV-seropositive.

The rearrangement links TRBV30 to TRBJ1-1, with D hard to call. Germline V gives CDR1 GTSNPN, CDR2 SVGIG (reference sequence). V lost 5 bases and J lost 12, with 16 bases in between. This CDR3 is 11 amino acids long. The CDR3 is CAWGGELDSFF. The CDR3 DNA reads TGTGCCTGGGGAGGCGAGCTCGACTCTTTCTTT.

This clone was observed a handful of times. The J gene is TRBJ2-7, the V gene TRBV4-1; D remains unclear. CDR3 length equals 10 residues. With 8 bases removed from V and 6 bases from J, the gap between germline ends came to 8 bases. Germline V gives CDR1 MGHRA, CDR2 YSYEKL. CDR3 sequence (DNA): TGCGCCAGCGTTGTGCGCGAGCAGTACTTC. Its translation is CASVVREQYF.

This chain joins TRBV27 and TRBJ2-2, with TRBD1 as a possible D gene (6 bases). CDR1 and CDR2 (germline): MNHEY, SMNVEV (reference sequence). This CDR3 is built from 13 residues. The V and J ends lost 8 bases and 7 bases respectively, with 14 bases between them. The CDR3 nucleotides read TGTGCCAGCGCACCGCAGGGGTTCGGGGAGCTGTTTTTT. Translated: CASAPQGFGELFF.

The CDR3 spells CASSAGTGYGYTF. CDR3 sequence (DNA): TGTGCCAGCAGTGCCGGGACAGGTTACGGCTACACCTTC. This rearrangement joins TRBV25-1 to TRBJ1-2; 8 bases match TRBD1. This CDR3 contains 13 residues. From germline, CDR1 is MGHDK and CDR2 SYGVNS. V gave up 4 bases and J gave up 8 bases; unmatched junction bases: 6.

V is TRBV30 and J is TRBJ1-6; TRBD1 aligns across 7 bases. Per the germline V gene, CDR1 is GTSNPN and CDR2 is SVGIG (reference sequence). V shed 3 bases, J shed 7 bases, and the junction held 6 bases outside the gene matches. This CDR3 comprises 14 residues. This chain's CDR3 is CAWRQTGENSPLHF. Written as DNA, the CDR3 is TGTGCCTGGAGACAAACAGGGGAGAATTCACCCCTCCACTTT. The full variable domain, rest sourced from reference TRBV30 and TRBJ1-6, is SQTIHQWPATLVQPVGSPLSLECTVEGTSNPNLYWYRQAAGRGLQLLFYSVGIGQISSEVPQNLSASRPQDRQFILSSKKLLLSDSGFYLCAWRQTGENSPLHFGNGTRLTVT.

The genes are TRBV2 and TRBJ2-1, with D possibly TRBD1 on 6 matching bases. The V end lost 3 bases, the J end lost 8 bases, and 20 bases lay between the germline ends. This CDR3 region has 16 residues. Looked up from germline, CDR1 is SNHLY and CDR2 is FYNNEI. This CDR3 is CASSDRNRVISDEQFF. The CDR3 coding sequence is TGTGCCAGCAGTGATAGGAACAGGGTCATTTCGGATGAGCAGTTCTTC.

The gene calls are TRBV7-2 and TRBJ2-1, with TRBD1 matching 7 bases. The CDR3 has 15 residues. J gave up 5 bases and V 2 bases, and 6 bases lay outside the gene matches. CDR1 is SGHTA and CDR2 is FQGNSA in the germline V gene. The CDR3 bases are TGTGCCAGCAGCTTAAGTGGCGACAGGGACAATGAGCAGTTCTTC. Translating gives CASSLSGDRDNEQFF.

This chain joins TRBV11-2 and TRBJ2-7; 7 bases line up with TRBD1. Looked up from germline, CDR1 is SGHAT and CDR2 is FQNNGV. With V trimmed by 4 bases and J by 5 bases, 8 bases remained unmatched. The CDR3 runs to 14 residues. CDR3 nucleotide sequence: TGTGCCAGCAGCTCCTCAGGGGGAATCCACGAGCAGTACTTC. It codes for CASSSSGGIHEQYF.

The chain links TRBV6-5 to TRBJ2-3; D is possibly TRBD2 (5 bases). Deletions cut 0 bases from V and 6 bases from J, with 7 bases between. Germline assignment: CDR1 MNHEY and CDR2 SVGAGI. CDR3 length: 13 residues. This CDR3 is CASSYSERDTQYF. The DNA for the CDR3 is TGTGCCAGCAGTTACTCAGAGCGGGATACGCAGTATTTT.

The chain uses TRBV29-1 and TRBJ2-3; D possibly corresponds to TRBD1 (5 bases). Per the germline V gene, CDR1 is SQVTM and CDR2 is ANQGSEA. The CDR3 is 14 residues long. The V gene lost 6 bases and the J gene lost 2 bases, with 15 bases spanning the gap. Written as DNA, the CDR3 is TGCAGCGTCAACCCCCAGGGTCCCACAGATACGCAGTATTTT. It translates to CSVNPQGPTDTQYF.

The CDR3 sequence: CASSVFPGQGGYGYTF. In DNA, the CDR3 is TGTGCCAGCAGTGTCTTTCCGGGACAGGGAGGGTATGGCTACACCTTC. The rearrangement uses TRBV6-1 and TRBJ1-2, with 9 nucleotides matching TRBD1. The CDR3 has 16 amino acids. Germline CDR1 MNHNS, CDR2 SASEGT. Trimming took 4 bases from V and 5 from J; bases not matched to a gene: 11.

The V and J genes are TRBV11-2 and TRBJ2-7, with D perhaps TRBD2 (7 bases). This CDR3 spans 14 amino acids. CDR1 is SGHAT, CDR2 FQNNGV, per germline. V was trimmed by 4 bases and J by 5 bases, leaving 15 bases between them. The chain's CDR3 is CASSSGGAGHEQYF. As DNA, the CDR3 is TGTGCCAGCAGCTCGGGGGGCGCCGGGCACGAGCAGTACTTC.

The chain links TRBV5-1 to TRBJ2-7; perhaps TRBD1 as D (6 bases). Germline V gene lookup returns CDR1 SGHRS and CDR2 YFSETQ. The CDR3 extends over 12 amino acids. The V and J ends lost 2 bases and 7 bases respectively, with 10 bases between them. The DNA for the CDR3 is TGCGCCAGCAGCTTCTCAGGGGAAGAGCAGTACTTC. Translating it yields CASSFSGEEQYF. The variable domain in full, completed from reference TRBV5-1 and TRBJ2-7, reads KAGVTQTPRYLIKTRGQQVTLSCSPISGHRSVSWYQQTPGQGLQFLFEYFSETQRNKGNFPGRFSGRQFSNSRSEMNVSTLELGDSALYLCASSFSGEEQYFGPGTRLTVT.

The V and J genes are TRBV4-2 and TRBJ2-5; 9 bases are a match to TRBD2. This CDR3 comprises 18 residues. With 0 bases clipped from V and 4 bases from J, the junction kept 12 bases outside the gene matches. Per the germline V gene, CDR1 is LGHNA and CDR2 is YNFKEQ. The CDR3 sequence: CASSQDGRRGGGGETQYF. CDR3 nucleotides: TGTGCCAGCAGCCAAGATGGGCGGCGGGGGGGCGGTGGAGAGACCCAGTACTTC.

The V and J genes are TRBV7-6 and TRBJ2-1; 8 bases fit TRBD2. The CDR3 loop spans 14 amino acids. Germline-derived CDR1 and CDR2 are SGHVS and FNYEAQ. The V and J ends lost 5 bases and 7 bases, in that order; junction bases with no gene match: 7. In DNA, the CDR3 is TGTGCCAGCAGCGAACCGGGACTAGGGAATGAGCAGTTCTTC. Its protein is CASSEPGLGNEQFF. The full variable domain, rest sourced from reference TRBV7-6 and TRBJ2-1, is GAGVSQSPRYKVTKRGQDVALRCDPISGHVSLYWYRQALGQGPEFLTYFNYEAQQDKSGLPNDRFSAERPEGSISTLTIQRTEQRDSAMYRCASSEPGLGNEQFFGPGTRLTVL.

This chain links TRBV4-2 with TRBJ1-1; D remains ambiguous. Trimming left V 0 bases short and J 5 bases short, with 13 bases between. The germline V gene has CDR1 LGHNA and CDR2 YNFKEQ. The length of the CDR3 is 15 residues. CDR3 bases: TGTGCCAGCAGCCAAGATGAGCAACGGGGTACTGAAGCTTTCTTT. It encodes CASSQDEQRGTEAFF.

The chain has TRBV4-1 and TRBJ1-4; 9 positions agree with TRBD1. Germline CDR1 MGHRA, CDR2 YSYEKL. The V and J ends lost 2 bases and 8 bases, in that order; junction bases with no gene match: 6. This CDR3 is built from 15 residues. The CDR3 sequence: CASSQPGQGQEKLFF. The CDR3 coding sequence is TGCGCCAGCAGCCAACCGGGACAGGGTCAGGAAAAACTGTTTTTT.

The V and J genes are TRBV19 and TRBJ2-7; TRBD1 agrees at 11 bases. This CDR3 comprises 13 residues. V lost 7 bases and J lost 4; bases outside the gene matches: 3. Germline CDR1 reads LNHDA; CDR2 reads SQIVND (reference sequence). In nucleotides, the CDR3 is TGTGCCAGTACCGGGACAGGGGGGTACGAGCAGTACTTC. Protein product: CASTGTGGYEQYF. Supplemented by reference TRBV19 and TRBJ2-7, the full variable domain reads DGGITQSPKYLFRKEGQNVTLSCEQNLNHDAMYWYRQDPGQGLRLIYYSQIVNDFQKGDIAEGYSVSREKKESFPLTVTSAQKNPTAFYLCASTGTGGYEQYFGPGTRLTVT.

The chain joins TRBV12-5 to TRBJ2-1, with 8 nucleotides matching TRBD2. This CDR3 is built from 14 residues. The ends lost 9 bases at V and 6 bases at J; junction bases unmatched: 10. Germline CDR1 is LGHNT and CDR2 is FRNRAP. The CDR3 reads CARGLSGGRNEQFF. The CDR3, as DNA: TGTGCTAGGGGACTGAGCGGGGGCCGCAATGAGCAGTTCTTC.

The rearrangement joins TRBV5-1 to TRBJ2-6, with D perhaps TRBD1 (6 bases). The V and J ends lost 3 bases and 1 base respectively, with 11 bases between them. This CDR3 is 16 amino acids long. CDR1 and CDR2 (germline): SGHRS, YFSETQ. CDR3: CASSSHGTSGANVLTF. The CDR3 bases are TGCGCCAGCAGCTCCCATGGGACATCTGGGGCCAACGTCCTGACTTTC. The full variable domain, in which reference TRBV5-1 and TRBJ2-6 provide the parts outside the CDR3, is KAGVTQTPRYLIKTRGQQVTLSCSPISGHRSVSWYQQTPGQGLQFLFEYFSETQRNKGNFPGRFSGRQFSNSRSEMNVSTLELGDSALYLCASSSHGTSGANVLTFGAGSRLTVL.

V usage is TRBV7-9 and J usage is TRBJ2-7, with D tentatively TRBD1 (5 bases). The V gene lost 3 bases and the J gene lost 3 bases, with 6 bases spanning the gap. This CDR3 is 12 amino acids long. The germline CDR1 and CDR2 sequences are SEHNR and FQNEAQ (reference sequence). DNA for the CDR3: TGTGCCAGCAGCTTCGACAGCTACGAGCAGTACTTC. Its translation is CASSFDSYEQYF.